Each of the 26 T cell receptor beta chains below was sequenced from the same sample in a study of metastatic and nonmetastatic thyroid tumors. Using MiXCR, TCRdb re-called clones from the PCR reads. The repertoire holds approximately 15,000 clones, with 30% to 35% as singletons. The entire patient cohort was treatment-naive prior to thyroid surgery. Sequencing was done on a sample of tumor tissue. Receptors originate from a female donor with papillary thyroid cancer or a benign thyroid nodule (not recorded which). Some clones in this sample may be carry-over from other donors' samples.

This clone is medium-sized. The chain carries TRBV20-1 and TRBJ1-5, with TRBD1 matching 9 bases. With 0 bases clipped from V and 5 bases from J, the junction kept 11 bases outside the gene matches. CDR3 length equals 17 residues. Germline lookup yields CDR1 DFQATT and CDR2 SNEGSKA (reference sequence). The CDR3 nucleotides read TGCAGTGCTAGAGATTCTGAGACAGGGGGGTCGGATCAGCCCCAGCATTTT. It codes for CSARDSETGGSDQPQHF.

This chain links TRBV5-1 with TRBJ1-2; D is unresolved. The CDR3 length is 12 residues. Germline-derived CDR1 and CDR2 are SGHRS and YFSETQ. V gave up 4 bases and J gave up 8 bases, with 12 bases separating them. Here the CDR3 reads CASSGDDKGYTF. The CDR3 nucleotides read TGCGCCAGCAGCGGAGACGATAAGGGCTACACCTTC.

Only a few counts were recorded for this clone. A junction boundary mismatches the germline segment, possibly from a read error. The V call is TRBV6-6, the J call TRBJ1-5; TRBD1 is a possible D gene (6 bases). The CDR3 length is 14 residues. Germline V CDR1 and CDR2: MNHNY, SVGAGI (reference sequence). CDR3 sequence (DNA): TGTGCAAGCAGTTACTCACAGGGCAATAAGCCCCAGCATTTT. This translates into CASSYSQGNKPQHF.

This clone has ten or more counts. At the DNA level, this CDR3 is encoded by other sequences in the same sample as well. This chain joins TRBV11-2 and TRBJ2-7, with D perhaps matching TRBD2 (5 bases). CDR3 length equals 16 residues. The V and J ends lost 5 bases and 2 bases respectively, with 19 bases between them. From germline, CDR1 is SGHAT and CDR2 FQNNGV. The CDR3 sequence: CASSAHRGARTYEQYF. The CDR3 DNA follows: TGTGCCAGCAGCGCCCACCGGGGAGCCCGAACCTACGAGCAGTACTTC.

This clone was detected ten times or more. Other nucleotide sequences from this sample produce the same CDR3. V is TRBV28 and J is TRBJ2-3, with 9 bases lining up with TRBD2. CDR1 is MDHEN and CDR2 is SYDVKM in the germline V gene. V was pared by 6 bases and J by 2 bases, with 12 bases of the junction left unmatched. There are 17 residues in the CDR3. DNA for the CDR3: TGTGCCAGCAGCCTATTAACTAGCGGGCAAATCACAGATACGCAGTATTTT. Encoded protein: CASSLLTSGQITDTQYF.

This clone was counted at least ten times. J is TRBJ2-3 and V is TRBV7-2; 9 bases match TRBD2. This CDR3 has 14 amino acids. With 5 bases clipped from V and 8 bases from J, the junction kept 8 bases outside the gene matches. Per the germline V gene, CDR1 is SGHTA and CDR2 is FQGNSA. CDR3 sequence: CASSKMLAGFTQYF. CDR3 nucleotide sequence: TGTGCCAGCAGCAAAATGCTAGCGGGATTTACGCAGTATTTT. The whole variable domain, remainder taken from reference TRBV7-2 and TRBJ2-3, is GAGVSQSPSNKVTEKGKDVELRCDPISGHTALYWYRQSLGQGLEFLIYFQGNSAPDKSGLPSDRFSAERTGGSVSTLTIQRTQQEDSAVYLCASSKMLAGFTQYFGPGTRLTVL.

The rearrangement links TRBV5-4 to TRBJ1-2, with D perhaps TRBD1 (6 bases). CDR1 and CDR2 from the germline V gene are SGHNT and YYREEE (reference sequence). Trimming removed 5 bases from V and 1 base from J, with 15 bases in between. The CDR3 extends over 15 amino acids. The CDR3 is CASRPGQQFNYGYTF. CDR3 sequence (DNA): TGTGCCAGCAGACCTGGACAGCAATTTAACTATGGCTACACCTTC.

This clone was seen ten or more times. V is TRBV7-3 and J is TRBJ1-1; D is unresolved. The CDR3 loop spans 12 amino acids. With 5 bases removed from V and 1 base from J, the gap between germline ends came to 5 bases. CDR1 and CDR2 (germline): SGHTA, FQGTGA. This CDR3 reads CASSAENTEAFF. CDR3 nucleotide sequence: TGTGCCAGCAGCGCTGAGAACACTGAAGCTTTCTTT. Full variable domain (remainder filled in from reference TRBV7-3 and TRBJ1-1): GAGVSQTPSNKVTEKGKYVELRCDPISGHTALYWYRQSLGQGPEFLIYFQGTGAADDSGLPNDRFFAVRPEGSVSTLKIQRTERGDSAVYLCASSAENTEAFFGQGTRLTVV.

The table lists this clone with many counts. The sample carries other DNA sequences with the same CDR3. This sequence joins TRBV20-1 and TRBJ2-7, with TRBD2 matching 9 bases. V shed 0 bases and J 3 bases; nucleotides not matched to a gene: 15. CDR3 size: 18 residues. CDR1 and CDR2 from the germline V gene are DFQATT and SNEGSKA (reference sequence). The CDR3 nucleotides read TGCAGTGCTAGAGAAAGGGGGCGGGAGGGGGCATGGGACTACGAGCAGTACTTC. This sequence encodes CSARERGREGAWDYEQYF.

This clone qualifies as medium-sized. The chain couples TRBV6-1 to TRBJ2-2; D remains ambiguous. V lost 6 bases, J lost 0 bases, and 5 bases lay in between. The germline CDR1 and CDR2 sequences are MNHNS and SASEGT. The CDR3 totals 13 residues. In DNA, the CDR3 is TGTGCCAGCAGGGGCTCGAACACCGGGGAGCTGTTTTTT. Amino acids: CASRGSNTGELFF.

The chain carries TRBV7-6 and TRBJ2-3; 10 bases match TRBD1. This CDR3 has 18 residues. V lost 5 bases to trimming and J lost 7 bases; unmatched junction nucleotides: 18. Germline values: CDR1 SGHVS, CDR2 FNYEAQ. DNA for the CDR3: TGTGCCAGCAGCGTATCCTGGACAGGGGGTATAGTGACATATACGCAGTATTTT. Protein product: CASSVSWTGGIVTYTQYF.

In regard to this clone: Since no conserved phenylalanine or tryptophan closes the CDR3, a read error is the likely cause. The CDR3 DNA reads as TGTGCCAGCATCTTAAGCTCTAGCGGGTATACCTACGAGCAGTACTCC. It yields the protein CASILSSSGYTYEQYS. This chain connects TRBV5-4 to TRBJ2-7; 8 nucleotides align to TRBD2. This CDR3 comprises 16 residues. Germline assignment: CDR1 SGHNT and CDR2 YYREEE (reference sequence). Trimming at V came to 6 bases and at J to 2 bases, leaving 13 bases not matched to a gene.

The CDR3 protein is CASVLYPMGNYGYTF. The CDR3 nucleotides are TGTGCCAGCGTCCTTTACCCGATGGGGAACTATGGCTACACCTTC. The rearrangement joins TRBV6-1 to TRBJ1-2; D is ambiguous. V shed 8 bases and J shed 2 bases, with 18 bases lying between them. CDR1 is MNHNS and CDR2 is SASEGT in the germline V gene. The CDR3 is 15 residues long.

The CDR3 sequence is CASSHGGGDTEAFF. For the CDR3, the DNA is TGTGCCAGCAGCCACGGGGGAGGAGACACTGAAGCTTTCTTT. This chain uses TRBV4-2 with TRBJ1-1; possibly TRBD1 for D (5 bases). Germline CDR1 reads LGHNA; CDR2 reads YNFKEQ. CDR3 length: 14 residues. The V gene lost 3 bases and the J gene lost 3 bases, with 11 bases spanning the gap.

The chain joins TRBV28 to TRBJ2-1; 11 nucleotides line up with TRBD2. Losses at the gene ends were 8 bases for V and 5 bases for J; bases not matched to a gene: 8. This CDR3 is built from 15 residues. The germline gives CDR1 MDHEN, CDR2 SYDVKM. CDR3: CASHSGGAVNNEQFF. The CDR3 DNA reads TGTGCCAGCCATAGCGGGGGGGCTGTAAACAATGAGCAGTTCTTC.

Only a few counts were recorded for this clone. The genes are TRBV28 and TRBJ1-3; no clear D gene. The CDR3 runs to 17 residues. Germline lookup yields CDR1 MDHEN and CDR2 SYDVKM. With 2 bases removed from V and 2 bases from J, the gap between germline ends came to 16 bases. The CDR3 reads CASSLGNFIGTGNTIYF. CDR3 coding DNA: TGTGCCAGCAGTTTAGGGAATTTCATAGGAACTGGAAACACCATATATTTT.

The chain links TRBV4-1 to TRBJ1-1; 9 bases are a match to TRBD1. The V gene's germline CDR1 is MGHRA and CDR2 YSYEKL. With V trimmed by 1 base and J by 7 bases, 4 bases remained unmatched. The CDR3 length is 14 residues. This chain's CDR3 is CASSQAGTGYEAFF. CDR3 sequence (DNA): TGCGCCAGCAGCCAAGCCGGGACAGGGTATGAAGCTTTCTTT.

The chain carries TRBV5-5 and TRBJ2-7, with 7 bases that match TRBD1. Per germline, CDR1 SGHKS and CDR2 YYEKEE (reference sequence). With 4 bases clipped from V and 4 bases from J, the junction kept 5 bases outside the gene matches. The CDR3 covers 13 residues. CDR3 loop: CASSGTDPYEQYF. The DNA for the CDR3 is TGTGCCAGCAGCGGGACAGATCCATACGAGCAGTACTTC.

There are a few counts of this clone. The rearrangement links TRBV6-1 to TRBJ2-7; D remains ambiguous. The germline V gene has CDR1 MNHNS and CDR2 SASEGT. Trimming stripped 6 bases from V and 0 bases from J, with 15 bases between. The CDR3 extends over 15 amino acids. The CDR3 region is CASRISDGVSYEQYF. As DNA, the CDR3 is TGTGCCAGCAGGATCTCGGACGGAGTCTCCTACGAGCAGTACTTC.

This clone was counted many times. The chain uses TRBV28 and TRBJ2-2; 7 nucleotides agree with TRBD2. J was trimmed by 0 bases and V by 10 bases; bases with no gene match: 8. CDR3 length: 15 residues. The germline V gene has CDR1 MDHEN and CDR2 SYDVKM. CDR3 amino acids: CATERLAANTGELFF. CDR3 nucleotide sequence: TGTGCCACCGAGAGGCTAGCGGCGAACACCGGGGAGCTGTTTTTT.

In its sample, this clone was seen a few times. The chain couples TRBV6-1 to TRBJ1-3; D call uncertain. This CDR3 contains 15 residues. With 0 bases removed from V and 0 bases from J, the gap between germline ends came to 6 bases. Germline V gene sequence: CDR1 MNHNS, CDR2 SASEGT. CDR3 nucleotides: TGTGCCAGCAGTGAAGCGGCAGACTCTGGAAACACCATATATTTT. Translating gives CASSEAADSGNTIYF.

The table lists this clone with a few counts. The J gene is TRBJ2-5, the V gene TRBV28, with D tentatively TRBD1 (6 bases). This CDR3 has 13 amino acids. The V gene's germline CDR1 is MDHEN and CDR2 SYDVKM. The germline V and J ends were trimmed by 7 bases and 2 bases, with 11 bases remaining between them. CDR3 in DNA: TGTGCCAGCACACGACAGGCACAAGAGACCCAGTACTTC. This encodes CASTRQAQETQYF.

This clone was seen many times. J is TRBJ2-1 and V is TRBV7-2, with D maybe TRBD2 (6 bases). V lost 1 base to trimming and J lost 12 bases, with 16 bases between them. Germline values: CDR1 SGHTA, CDR2 FQGNSA. The CDR3 runs to 14 residues. As DNA, the CDR3 is TGTGCCAGCAGCTTAGGGGAACCAGCGGGTCGGCAGTTCTTC. Translating gives CASSLGEPAGRQFF.

This clone was observed many times. This rearrangement joins TRBV5-8 to TRBJ2-2; D might be TRBD1 or TRBD2, each matching 5 bases. The CDR3 has 15 amino acids. Looked up from germline, CDR1 is SGHTS and CDR2 is YDEGEE. Trimming pared 1 base from V and 6 bases from J, leaving 13 bases between. This CDR3 reads CASSLSGGGPGELFF. The CDR3 nucleotides read TGTGCCAGCAGCTTGTCTGGTGGGGGTCCCGGGGAGCTGTTTTTT.

By sample share, this clone is medium-sized. The chain has TRBV20-1 and TRBJ2-7, with 8 bases fitting TRBD2. The CDR3 extends over 12 amino acids. CDR1 is DFQATT, CDR2 SNEGSKA, per germline (reference sequence). Unmatched junction bases numbered 3, after V lost 6 bases and J lost 2 bases. DNA for the CDR3: TGCAGTGCCCCGGGACTAGCCTACGAGCAGTACTTC. Amino acids: CSAPGLAYEQYF.

By share, this clone ranks as medium-sized. The chain couples TRBV27 to TRBJ2-7, with a tentative D call TRBD1 (6 bases). CDR1 MNHEY and CDR2 SMNVEV come from the germline V gene (reference sequence). The CDR3 spans 14 residues. The ends were cut back, 4 bases at V and 0 bases at J, with 10 bases in the middle. CDR3 nucleotide sequence: TGTGCCAGCAGTTGGCAGGGGAGCTCCTACGAGCAGTACTTC. Translation gives CASSWQGSSYEQYF.